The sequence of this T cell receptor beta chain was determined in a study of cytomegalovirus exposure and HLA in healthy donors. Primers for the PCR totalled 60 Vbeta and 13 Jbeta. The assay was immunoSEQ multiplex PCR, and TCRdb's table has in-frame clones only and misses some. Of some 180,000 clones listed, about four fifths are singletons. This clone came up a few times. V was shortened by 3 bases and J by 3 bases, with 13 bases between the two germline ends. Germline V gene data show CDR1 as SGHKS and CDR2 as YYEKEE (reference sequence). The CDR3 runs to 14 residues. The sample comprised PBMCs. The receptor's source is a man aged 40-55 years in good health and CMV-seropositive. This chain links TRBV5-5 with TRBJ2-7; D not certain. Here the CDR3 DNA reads TGTGCCAGCAGCTCCGGCGGAGTGGGCTACGAGCAGTACTTC. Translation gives CASSSGGVGYEQYF.